This T cell receptor (beta chain) was captured by sequencing in a study of identical twins. Study conclusions and caveats: Conclusions were based on cross-sectional statistical analysis, without following the same donors.

TCRdb re-called the 5' RACE reads with MiXCR, one entry per CDR3 protein. Of around 290,000 distinct CDR3 sequences in the sample, 8.5% to 9.5% are singletons; the top ten hold around 7.1%. The CDR3 has 15 residues. Germline values: CDR1 DFQATT, CDR2 SNEGSKA (reference sequence). V gave up 0 bases and J gave up 2 bases, with 14 bases separating them. On this clonotype itself: Its antigen is currently unknown.

This sample also belongs to another study, concerning yellow fever vaccine responses in identical twins.

Specimen: CD8+ T cells sorted from blood. This receptor was obtained from a woman aged 18 to 35 in good health. This sequence joins TRBV20-1 and TRBJ2-7, with D uncertain. CDR3 DNA sequence: TGCAGTGCTAGAGATTCCCAGGCGATCACCTACGAGCAGTACTTC. Translation: CSARDSQAITYEQYF.